This passage covers 29 T cell receptor beta chains from one sample sequenced in a study of T-cell memory formation after mild COVID-19. TCRdb used MiXCR to reprocess the 5' RACE reads, holding one entry per CDR3 protein. The profile covers some 310,000 distinct CDR3 sequences, with more than 20% appearing a single time and 20% to 25% taken by the ten largest. The sequenced material came from PBMCs or a T cell subset sorted from them (not recorded which). Every receptor here comes from a man between 18 and 29 years old who had mild COVID-19 (a few samples of this study predate the infection). Cell type and time point are not known.

This clonotype came up a few times. The rearrangement uses TRBV28 and TRBJ2-5; possibly TRBD2 for D (5 bases). CDR3 length: 12 amino acids. V lost 11 bases and J 1 base, leaving 11 bases between the germline ends. CDR1 and CDR2 from the germline V gene are MDHEN and SYDVKM. CDR3 sequence: CAAGVFQETQYF. CDR3 DNA sequence: TGTGCCGCCGGGGTTTTCCAAGAGACCCAGTACTTC.

This clonotype occurred a few times. The chain carries TRBV6-2 or TRBV6-3 and TRBJ1-1; D gene uncertain. Germline V CDR1 and CDR2: MNHEY, SVGEGT. V lost 2 bases and J 8 bases, leaving 12 bases between the germline ends. This CDR3 region has 13 residues. Written as DNA, the CDR3 is TGTGCCAGCAGTTACGTTGGGGTTTCCGAAGCTTTCTTT. This codes for CASSYVGVSEAFF.

The table lists this clonotype with a few counts. The V gene is TRBV4-2, the J gene TRBJ1-5; D gene ambiguous. Germline V gene data show CDR1 as LGHNA and CDR2 as YNFKEQ. Trimming cost V 4 bases and J 6 bases, with 13 bases left between them. The CDR3 length is 14 residues. CDR3 DNA: TGTGCCAGCAGCCCTACAGTTGGTACTCAGCCCCAGCATTTT. Translating gives CASSPTVGTQPQHF.

This clonotype came up a few times. This chain links TRBV10-3 with TRBJ2-3, with D possibly TRBD1 on 5 matching bases. V dropped 11 bases and J dropped 0 bases, with 12 bases sitting between them. The germline V gene has CDR1 ENHRY and CDR2 SYGVKD. The CDR3 has 13 amino acids. In DNA, the CDR3 is TGTGCCGCAAGGGGATCTAGCACAGATACGCAGTATTTT. Its translation is CAARGSSTDTQYF.

This clonotype has a handful of counts. The chain uses TRBV5-1 and TRBJ1-1, with D uncertain. The germline V gene encodes CDR1 SGHRS and CDR2 YFSETQ. The length of the CDR3 is 15 residues. The germline V and J ends were trimmed by 1 base and 2 bases, with 12 bases remaining between them. The CDR3 region is CASSLLDQRNTEAFF. Here the CDR3 DNA reads TGCGCCAGCAGCTTGTTGGACCAAAGAAACACTGAAGCTTTCTTT.

This sequence joins TRBV6-5 and TRBJ1-4; 8 nucleotides match TRBD1. The germline gives CDR1 MNHEY, CDR2 SVGAGI. The CDR3 is made up of 14 amino acids. The ends lost 0 bases at V and 8 bases at J; junction bases unmatched: 2. The CDR3 sequence is CASSYSGQAEKLFF. In DNA form, the CDR3 reads TGTGCCAGCAGTTACTCGGGACAGGCCGAAAAACTGTTTTTT.

This sequence joins TRBV20-1 and TRBJ2-1, with TRBD2 matching over 11 bases. The CDR3 length is 15 residues. Germline V gene lookup returns CDR1 DFQATT and CDR2 SNEGSKA (reference sequence). V lost 5 bases, J lost 8 bases, and 11 bases stayed unmatched. The CDR3 coding sequence is TGCAGTGCTGGAGTTAGCGGGGGGGCAGGAGATGAGCAGTTCTTC. It encodes CSAGVSGGAGDEQFF.

This clonotype was counted a few times. This rearrangement joins TRBV29-1 to TRBJ1-1; 11 bases agree with TRBD1. The CDR3 runs to 10 residues. Germline values: CDR1 SQVTM, CDR2 ANQGSEA. V lost 5 bases and J lost 12; bases outside the gene matches: 2. The CDR3 DNA sequence: TGCAGCGTTTGGGACAGGGGGACTTTCTTT. Its translation is CSVWDRGTFF.

This sequence joins TRBV6-5 and TRBJ1-2; a possible D gene is TRBD1 (5 bases). CDR3 length: 13 amino acids. Trimming removed 4 bases from V and 7 bases from J, with 13 bases in between. Germline assignment: CDR1 MNHEY and CDR2 SVGAGI. The CDR3 sequence: CASSSPQGTGYTF. CDR3 DNA sequence: TGTGCCAGCAGTTCCCCTCAAGGGACTGGCTACACCTTC.

V is TRBV5-4 and J is TRBJ2-3; TRBD1 agrees at 11 bases. CDR3 length equals 14 residues. CDR1 is SGHNT and CDR2 is YYREEE in the germline V gene (reference sequence). Here the CDR3 DNA reads TGTTCGTACACCGGGACAGGGGGACCAGATACGCAGTATTTT. Its protein product is CSYTGTGGPDTQYF.

V and J are TRBV2 and TRBJ2-7; D is perhaps TRBD2 (7 bases). This CDR3 is built from 16 residues. Deletions cut 3 bases from V and 6 bases from J, with 21 bases between. In germline, CDR1 is SNHLY, CDR2 FYNNEI. CDR3 amino acids: CASSDLGGAGRFEQYV. For the CDR3, the DNA is TGTGCCAGCAGTGATCTGGGGGGGGCTGGAAGGTTCGAGCAGTACGTC.

This clonotype showed up just a few times. This chain joins TRBV11-1 and TRBJ2-5; D is ambiguous. CDR1 is SGHAT and CDR2 is FQDESV in the germline V gene (reference sequence). The CDR3 runs 14 residues. V was shortened by 5 bases and J by 5 bases, with 15 bases between the two germline ends. The CDR3 DNA is TGTGCCAGCAGCCTAGGAGTTGGTGATGAGACCCAGTACTTC. Translation gives CASSLGVGDETQYF.

This clonotype was counted ten times or more. One junction end disagrees with the germline gene, perhaps due to a read error. The rearrangement uses TRBV4-3 and TRBJ1-5; a weak D match, TRBD1 (5 bases). The CDR3 has 13 amino acids. CDR1 is LGHNA and CDR2 is YSLEER in the germline V gene. CDR3 nucleotide sequence: TGTGCCAGCAGCCAGGGAGAAGGTCAGCCCCAGCATTTT. This encodes CASSQGEGQPQHF.

This clonotype was detected ten times or more. This chain joins TRBV20-1 and TRBJ1-1, with unresolved D. The V gene's germline CDR1 is DFQATT and CDR2 SNEGSKA (reference sequence). V gave up 1 base and J gave up 10 bases, with 7 bases separating them. The CDR3 is 10 residues long. The CDR3 here is CSARVVTAFF. In DNA form, the CDR3 reads TGCAGTGCTAGAGTAGTTACAGCTTTCTTT.

The chain joins TRBV6-5 to TRBJ2-7, with D unresolved. Germline CDR1 MNHEY, CDR2 SVGAGI. V lost 5 bases to trimming and J lost 3 bases, with 11 bases between them. The CDR3 runs to 13 residues. The CDR3 region is CASSQSLDYEQYV. In DNA form, the CDR3 reads TGTGCCAGCAGTCAGTCGTTGGACTACGAGCAGTACGTC.

The genes are TRBV4-3 and TRBJ2-7; 12 bases agree with TRBD1. V lost 1 base to trimming and J lost 3 bases; unmatched junction nucleotides: 7. CDR3 length: 17 amino acids. Germline V CDR1 and CDR2: LGHNA, YSLEER. The CDR3 DNA reads TGCGCCAGCAGCCAAGGCCACCGGGACAGGGGGCTCTACGAGCAGTACGTC. As protein: CASSQGHRDRGLYEQYV.

The CDR3 region is CASSLDPGGFGYTF. CDR3 sequence (DNA): TGCGCCAGCAGTCTTGACCCGGGGGGATTTGGCTACACCTTC. This chain uses TRBV4-1 with TRBJ1-2, with a weak D call TRBD1 (5 bases). Germline CDR1 reads MGHRA; CDR2 reads YSYEKL. The CDR3 length is 14 residues. Trimming took 6 bases from V and 7 from J, leaving 18 bases between them.

This clonotype came up a few times. V is TRBV12-3 or TRBV12-4 and J is TRBJ2-3; TRBD2 matches at 7 bases. This CDR3 region has 18 residues. V shed 4 bases and J 2 bases; nucleotides not matched to a gene: 15. The CDR3 sequence is CASSSSGRRGTVTDTQYF. The CDR3 DNA reads TGTGCCAGCAGTTCCTCTGGAAGGCGGGGGACTGTCACAGATACGCAGTATTTT.

This clonotype occurred a few times. V and J are TRBV27 and TRBJ1-2; TRBD1 might be the D (5 bases). CDR1 is MNHEY and CDR2 is SMNVEV in the germline V gene (reference sequence). Trimming cost V 9 bases and J 0 bases, with 17 bases left between them. The CDR3 loop spans 15 amino acids. The CDR3 sequence is CASLSYQGANYGYTF. The CDR3 nucleotides read TGTGCCAGTCTGTCGTATCAGGGAGCTAACTATGGCTACACCTTC.

This clonotype was detected a few times. This sequence joins TRBV10-2 and TRBJ1-1; D is possibly TRBD1 (5 bases). This CDR3 comprises 12 residues. The germline V and J ends were trimmed by 8 bases and 10 bases, with 17 bases remaining between them. Germline V gene data show CDR1 as WSHSY and CDR2 as SAAADI. For the CDR3, the DNA is TGCGCCAGCCGAGGCGCCCTTGGGGGAGCTTTCTTT. It specifies CASRGALGGAFF.

This clonotype was seen only a few times. V is TRBV19 and J is TRBJ1-1; D is unclear. The CDR3 runs to 15 residues. V shed 6 bases and J shed 0 bases, with 14 bases lying between them. CDR1 is LNHDA and CDR2 is SQIVND in the germline V gene (reference sequence). The CDR3 is CASRNRRALNTEAFF. DNA for the CDR3: TGTGCCAGTAGGAACCGAAGGGCTTTGAACACTGAAGCTTTCTTT.

This rearrangement joins TRBV14 to TRBJ2-4; D gene unclear. CDR3 size: 14 residues. Germline V lookup: CDR1 SGHDN, CDR2 FVKESK. The V end was cut by 4 bases, the J end by 6 bases, with 13 bases between. The CDR3 DNA is TGTGCCAGCAGCCCGGGCGTTTCGACAAACATTCAGTACTTC. Its protein product is CASSPGVSTNIQYF.

The sample holds a few counts of this clonotype. The chain joins TRBV11-1 to TRBJ2-1; 8 bases map to TRBD1. Trimming took 5 bases from V and 9 from J; bases not matched to a gene: 12. Germline CDR1 and CDR2: SGHAT and FQDESV (reference sequence). The length of the CDR3 is 15 residues. The CDR3: CASSPTRDRNREQFF. The CDR3 DNA reads TGTGCCAGCAGCCCTACCCGGGACAGGAACCGTGAGCAGTTCTTC.

This clonotype has only a few counts. The CDR3 sequence is CASSSETGNQPQHF. The CDR3 coding sequence is TGTGCCAGCAGTTCGGAGACAGGGAACCAGCCCCAGCATTTT. The V and J genes are TRBV6-6 and TRBJ1-5, with TRBD1 matching 7 bases. CDR3 length: 14 amino acids. Germline trimming cut 4 bases from V and 7 bases from J; bases unmatched to any gene: 7. Germline V gene sequence: CDR1 MNHNY, CDR2 SVGAGI (reference sequence).

The gene calls are TRBV25-1 and TRBJ1-1; D unresolved. The V end was cut by 3 bases, the J end by 2 bases, with 7 bases between. The V gene's germline CDR1 is MGHDK and CDR2 SYGVNS. This CDR3 comprises 13 residues. The CDR3 protein is CASSESFNTEAFF. The DNA for the CDR3 is TGTGCCAGCAGTGAGTCCTTTAACACTGAAGCTTTCTTT.

The chain recombines TRBV7-6 with TRBJ2-4; no clear D. Germline V lookup: CDR1 SGHVS, CDR2 FNYEAQ. The V gene lost 1 base and the J gene lost 0 bases, with 10 bases spanning the gap. The CDR3 has 16 residues. CDR3 nucleotide sequence: TGTGCCAGCAGCTTAGTGGCGGATGGAGCCAAAAACATTCAGTACTTC. The encoded protein is CASSLVADGAKNIQYF.

This clonotype was observed a handful of times. This chain joins TRBV5-1 and TRBJ2-7, with D maybe TRBD1 (6 bases). The CDR3 extends over 17 amino acids. CDR1 and CDR2 from the germline V gene are SGHRS and YFSETQ. V lost 3 bases and J 0 bases, leaving 19 bases between the germline ends. CDR3 amino acids: CASSSPQGRYSSYEQYF. CDR3 nucleotides: TGCGCCAGCAGCTCACCCCAGGGGCGGTATAGCTCCTACGAGCAGTACTTC. Variable domain in full (rest from reference TRBV5-1 and TRBJ2-7): KAGVTQTPRYLIKTRGQQVTLSCSPISGHRSVSWYQQTPGQGLQFLFEYFSETQRNKGNFPGRFSGRQFSNSRSEMNVSTLELGDSALYLCASSSPQGRYSSYEQYFGPGTRLTVT.

This clonotype showed up just a few times. This sequence joins TRBV30 and TRBJ2-1; 8 bases agree with TRBD1. V shed 3 bases and J 3 bases; nucleotides not matched to a gene: 10. Germline-derived CDR1 and CDR2 are GTSNPN and SVGIG (reference sequence). The length of the CDR3 is 16 residues. As DNA, the CDR3 is TGTGCCTGGAGGGACAGGGTCCGGCCTGGCTACAATGAGCAGTTCTTC. Protein sequence: CAWRDRVRPGYNEQFF.

V usage is TRBV2 and J usage is TRBJ2-7, with a possible D match to TRBD2 (7 bases). CDR1 and CDR2 (germline): SNHLY, FYNNEI. This CDR3 is built from 16 residues. V gave up 3 bases and J gave up 2 bases, with 17 bases separating them. The CDR3 nucleotides are TGTGCCAGCAGTGAGTTCCCGCAGGGGAGGGCCTACGAGCAGTACGTC. Encoded protein: CASSEFPQGRAYEQYV.